The source of this T cell receptor (beta chain) is a study of CD8+CD57+ T cells in acquired aplastic anemia. General study findings and limits: Some 30 was the count of CD8+ CDR3 sequences that patients shared with controls. Between the patient and control groups, CD8+ Simpson's diversity did not differ significantly.

CDR1 and CDR2 (germline): DFQATT, SNEGSKA (reference sequence). With 6 bases removed from V and 5 bases from J, the gap between germline ends came to 19 bases. The CDR3 has 14 residues. The TCR beta profiling, which covered VDJ combination and CDR3 sequence, was carried out using genomic DNA as the template. A single record per CDR3 protein comes from TCRdb applying MiXCR to the reads. The sample holds about 150,000 distinct CDR3 sequences, roughly 49% seen once. A word on this clonotype: Its antigen is currently unknown.

The patients chosen for sequencing had shown expansion of CD8+CD57+ cells (detected by flow cytometry). Patients uniformly had severe acquired aplastic anemia. The chain is built from TRBV20-1 and TRBJ2-5, with D perhaps matching TRBD2 (6 bases). Sequencing used sorted CD4+, CD8+, or CD8+CD57+ T cells (not recorded which) from PBMCs. The TCR originated in a human donor with aplastic anemia. CDR3 in amino acids: CSAGTGTLGETQYF. The CDR3 DNA reads TGCAGTGCGGGAACCGGGACTCTCGGGGAGACCCAGTACTTC.